A selection of T cell receptor beta chains follows, all from one sample in a study of CD8 T cells in Susac syndrome. Each CDR3 protein is one row after TCRdb ran MiXCR on the immunoSEQ multiplex PCR reads. The table lists 110,000 or so distinct CDR3 sequences, about 90% of them singletons, with about 0.14% in the top ten. What was sequenced was CD4+ T cells from PBMCs. The receptor source for this set is a human donor in good health. The CDR3 runs from the conserved cysteine through the conserved F or W. Fields, in order: V gene, J gene, D gene, clone size, CDR3 protein, CDR3 DNA. The D gene is left open where the match is weak. Not all rows give a size; the values are once, few, many and, for expanded clones, a class.

>TRBV7-2|TRBJ2-3|NA|NA
CASSLQSGRRGDTQYF
TGTGCCAGCAGCTTACAATCGGGCAGGAGGGGGGATACGCAGTATTTT
>TRBV19|TRBJ2-2|TRBD1|NA
CASRGQGYSGELFF
TGTGCCAGTAGAGGACAGGGGTATAGCGGGGAGCTGTTTTTT
>TRBV27|TRBJ2-3|NA|NA
CASSLYDTQYF
TGTGCCAGCAGTTTATACGATACGCAGTATTTT
>TRBV3-1|TRBJ1-2|NA|once
CASSQGRAPNYGYTF
TGTGCCAGCAGCCAAGGTCGGGCACCTAACTATGGCTACACCTTC
>TRBV14|TRBJ1-6|NA|NA
CASSQVAGYSPLHF
TGTGCCAGCAGCCAAGTGGCCGGTTATTCACCCCTCCACTTT
>TRBV18|TRBJ2-7|TRBD1|once
CASSPLGQGGHEQYF
TGTGCCAGCTCACCCCTGGGACAGGGGGGACACGAGCAGTACTTC
>TRBV19|TRBJ2-7|NA|NA
CASSPRDTHEQYF
TGTGCCAGTAGTCCACGGGACACTCACGAGCAGTACTTC
>TRBV6-2/TRBV6-3|TRBJ2-1|NA|NA
CASTPAAGNEQFF
TGTGCCAGCACCCCAGCGGCGGGCAATGAGCAGTTCTTC
>TRBV4-2|TRBJ2-7|TRBD1|NA
CASSQRPGQSYEQYF
TGTGCCAGCAGCCAACGACCGGGACAGTCCTACGAGCAGTACTTC
>TRBV4-1|TRBJ1-5|TRBD1|NA
CASSEDRLTQPQHF
TGCGCCAGCAGCGAGGACAGGTTAACTCAGCCCCAGCATTTT
>TRBV20-1|TRBJ1-2|NA|NA
CSASPAANYGYTF
TGCAGTGCTTCACCGGCAGCTAACTATGGCTACACCTTC
>TRBV29-1|TRBJ1-1|NA|NA
CSAIRAPEAFF
TGCAGCGCAATCCGGGCCCCAGAAGCTTTCTTT
>TRBV29-1|TRBJ1-1|NA|NA
CSAQDWSRFEAFF
TGCAGCGCCCAAGACTGGTCCCGGTTTGAAGCTTTCTTT
>TRBV20-1|TRBJ2-7|NA|NA
CSASEQANENF
TGCAGTGCTAGTGAACAGGCCAACGAGAACTTC
>TRBV5-1|TRBJ1-1|NA|NA
CASSPEMGAGNTEAFF
TGCGCCAGCAGCCCGGAAATGGGGGCCGGGAACACTGAAGCTTTCTTT
>TRBV5-4|TRBJ1-1|TRBD1|NA
CASNKQGEPEAFF
TGTGCCAGCAATAAACAGGGGGAACCTGAAGCTTTCTTT
>TRBV4-3|TRBJ1-1|NA|NA
CASSQDPGNTEAFF
TGCGCCAGCAGCCAAGACCCGGGGAACACTGAAGCTTTCTTT
>TRBV28|TRBJ2-2|NA|once
CASSLLGHSTGELFF
TGTGCCAGCAGTCTACTGGGACACAGTACCGGGGAGCTGTTTTTT
>TRBV20-1|TRBJ1-4|NA|NA
CSARDPGSTRLATNEKLFF
TGCAGTGCTAGAGATCCAGGGAGTACCAGACTAGCAACTAATGAAAAACTGTTTTTT
>TRBV23-1|TRBJ1-5|TRBD1|NA
CASSPGQGARQPQHF
TGCGCCAGCAGTCCGGGACAGGGGGCGCGTCAGCCCCAGCATTTT
>TRBV19|TRBJ1-4|NA|NA
CASSSLASIGELFF
TGTGCCAGTAGTAGCTTGGCATCTATAGGGGAACTGTTTTTT
>TRBV7-9|TRBJ2-7|TRBD2|NA
CASSSTGLAGDSYEQYF
TGTGCCAGCAGCTCCACAGGACTAGCGGGCGACTCCTACGAGCAGTACTTC
>TRBV15|TRBJ2-5|NA|once
CATAPSGVKTQYF
TGTGCCACAGCCCCGTCAGGGGTAAAGACCCAGTACTTC
>TRBV5-6|TRBJ1-1|NA|NA
CASSPPVSWNTEAFF
TGTGCCAGCAGCCCCCCCGTATCGTGGAACACTGAAGCTTTCTTT
>TRBV4-3|TRBJ1-2|NA|NA
CASSQDTIPRYGYTF
TGCGCCAGCAGCCAAGATACGATCCCCCGCTATGGCTACACCTTC
>TRBV20-1|TRBJ2-3|TRBD2|NA
CSSPGGSHTDTQYF
TGCAGTTCCCCTGGCGGGAGTCACACAGATACGCAGTATTTT
>TRBV12-3/TRBV12-4|TRBJ2-1|NA|NA
CASSPLSGPYNEQFF
TGTGCCAGCAGCCCCCTAAGCGGGCCCTACAATGAGCAGTTCTTC
>TRBV20-1|TRBJ2-2|TRBD2|NA
CSASARRSGLAGGEGWRTGELFF
TGCAGTGCTAGCGCTCGCCGAAGCGGACTAGCGGGAGGGGAAGGGTGGCGCACCGGGGAGCTGTTTTTT
>TRBV25-1|TRBJ2-3|NA|NA
CASSRVGSDTQYF
TGTGCCAGCAGCCGGGTGGGGTCAGATACGCAGTATTTT
>TRBV25-1|TRBJ2-2|TRBD2|once
CASSEFGTSGNTGELFF
TGTGCCAGCAGTGAATTTGGGACTAGCGGAAACACCGGGGAGCTGTTTTTT
>TRBV2|TRBJ1-1|NA|NA
CASGAEEPEAFF
TGTGCCAGCGGGGCGGAGGAGCCTGAAGCTTTCTTT
>TRBV7-9|TRBJ1-5|NA|NA
CASSKGDGSNQPQHF
TGTGCCAGCAGCAAGGGGGATGGAAGCAATCAGCCCCAGCATTTT
>TRBV7-6|TRBJ1-5|NA|NA
CASSYTREGQPQHF
TGTGCCAGCAGCTATACCCGGGAAGGGCAGCCCCAGCATTTT
>TRBV4-3|TRBJ2-7|NA|NA
CASSQDWGTSSYEQYF
TGCGCCAGCAGCCAAGATTGGGGTACGAGCTCCTACGAGCAGTACTTC
>TRBV29-1|TRBJ1-6|TRBD1|NA
CSVGTGGDSPLHF
TGCAGCGTCGGGACAGGCGGGGATTCACCCCTCCACTTT
>TRBV6-2/TRBV6-3|TRBJ2-7|NA|NA
CASSNHTITPTVAYVETCYEQYF
TGTGCCAGCAGTAATCACACCATCACGCCGACTGTCGCCTACGTTGAAACTTGCTACGAGCAGTACTTC
>TRBV28|TRBJ1-1|NA|NA
CASRTETTRMNTEAFF
TGTGCCAGCAGAACCGAGACGACGAGAATGAACACTGAAGCTTTCTTT
>TRBV27|TRBJ2-6|NA|few
CASSLRQGGSGANVLTF
TGTGCCAGCAGTTTAAGGCAGGGTGGTTCTGGGGCCAACGTCCTGACTTTC
>TRBV6-5|TRBJ2-7|NA|NA
CATTQHYEQYF
TGTGCCACCACACAGCATTACGAGCAGTACTTC
>TRBV4-3|TRBJ2-3|TRBD2|NA
CASSQDPSSGGTDTQYF
TGCGCCAGCAGCCAAGATCCCTCTAGCGGTGGCACAGATACGCAGTATTTT
>TRBV5-1|TRBJ1-3|NA|NA
CASSLGLSGGMAGNTIYF
TGCGCCAGCAGCTTGGGCTTATCGGGGGGAATGGCTGGAAACACCATATATTTT
>TRBV3-1|TRBJ1-6|TRBD1|once
CASSQTTGVNSPLHF
TGTGCCAGCAGCCAAACTACAGGGGTGAATTCACCCCTCCACTTT
>TRBV5-1|TRBJ1-2|NA|NA
CASSWDTTTYGYTF
TGCGCCAGCAGCTGGGACACGACTACCTATGGCTACACCTTC
>TRBV12-3/TRBV12-4|TRBJ2-5|NA|NA
CASSFTRETQYF
TGTGCCAGCAGTTTCACAAGGGAGACCCAGTACTTC
>TRBV7-2|TRBJ2-7|NA|NA
CASSLVGGQTYEQYF
TGTGCCAGCAGCTTAGTAGGTGGACAGACCTACGAGCAGTACTTC
>TRBV19|TRBJ2-7|TRBD1|NA
CASSKGQGREQYF
TGTGCCAGTAGTAAGGGACAGGGGCGCGAGCAGTACTTC
>TRBV7-6|TRBJ2-5|NA|NA
CASSPTGSGETQYF
TGTGCCAGCAGCCCAACAGGGAGCGGGGAGACCCAGTACTTC
>TRBV6-2/TRBV6-3|TRBJ2-1|TRBD2|once
CASSNPLAGGPGNEQFF
TGTGCCAGCAGTAACCCTCTCGCGGGAGGCCCTGGCAATGAGCAGTTCTTC
>TRBV7-8|TRBJ1-5|NA|NA
CASSLDNSAQHF
TGTGCCAGCAGCTTAGATAATTCCGCCCAGCATTTT
>TRBV4-3|TRBJ1-1|NA|NA
CASSPDRGAGAEAFF
TGCGCCAGCAGCCCGGACCGAGGCGCCGGGGCTGAAGCTTTCTTT
>TRBV4-3|TRBJ2-2|NA|few
CASSQDGGSNTGELFF
TGCGCCAGCAGCCAAGATGGCGGGTCTAACACCGGGGAGCTGTTTTTT
>TRBV2|TRBJ2-1|NA|NA
CASSKTQGVTYNEQFF
TGTGCCAGCAGCAAAACACAAGGGGTCACCTACAATGAGCAGTTCTTC
>TRBV7-2|TRBJ2-2|TRBD2|NA
CASSSLAGGLLNTGELFF
TGTGCCAGCAGCTCTCTAGCGGGGGGGCTGTTGAACACCGGGGAGCTGTTTTTT
>TRBV6-5|TRBJ1-6|NA|NA
CASRRGRQADAPLHF
TGTGCCAGCAGACGTGGAAGGCAGGCGGACGCACCCCTCCACTTT